This TCR beta chain emerged from a study of beta chain features in type 1 diabetes. Study observations and caveats: More deletions and fewer insertions at VDJ junctions were found in patients with type 1 diabetes. For patients and controls alike, PCR might favor shorter templates to the same degree.

The CDR3 sequence is 12 residues long. V was shortened by 7 bases and J by 3 bases, with 9 bases between the two germline ends. The germline V gene encodes CDR1 ENHRY and CDR2 SYGVKD. This clone was detected a few times. Its antigen is still unknown. Reverse transcribing all isolated RNA meant expressed TCRB transcripts were sequenced. Using immunoSEQ multiplex PCR, the repertoire was profiled, and TCRdb retains in-frame clones only, with some absent. The sample records approximately 340,000 clones, roughly 16% being singletons. Sequencing was performed on naive CD4+ T cells from blood. This receptor was obtained from a young woman in good health. The chain carries TRBV10-3 and TRBJ2-5, with D maybe TRBD1 (5 bases). CDR3 in amino acids: CAIKGLEETQYF. Here the CDR3 DNA reads TGTGCCATCAAGGGGCTGGAAGAGACCCAGTACTTC.